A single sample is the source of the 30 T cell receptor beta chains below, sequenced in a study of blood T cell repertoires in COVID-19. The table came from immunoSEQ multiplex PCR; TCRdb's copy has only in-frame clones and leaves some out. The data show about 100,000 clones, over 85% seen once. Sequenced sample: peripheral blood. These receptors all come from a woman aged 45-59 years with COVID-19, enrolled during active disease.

CDR3 DNA: TGTGCCAGCAGTCCACAGGATAACTATGGCTACACCTTC. Residues: CASSPQDNYGYTF. V gene TRBV6-2 or TRBV6-3 combines with J gene TRBJ1-2; possibly TRBD1 for D (5 bases). The V gene lost 5 bases and the J gene lost 1 base, with 8 bases spanning the gap. Germline V gene data show CDR1 as MNHEY and CDR2 as SVGEGT. The CDR3 spans 13 residues.

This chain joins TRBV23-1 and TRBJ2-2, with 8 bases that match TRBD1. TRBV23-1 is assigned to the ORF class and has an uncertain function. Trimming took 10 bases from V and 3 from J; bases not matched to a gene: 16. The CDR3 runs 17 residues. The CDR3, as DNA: TGCGCCACAGCATTACCTCAGGGGGCGAAGTACACCGGGGAGCTGTTTTTT. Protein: CATALPQGAKYTGELFF.

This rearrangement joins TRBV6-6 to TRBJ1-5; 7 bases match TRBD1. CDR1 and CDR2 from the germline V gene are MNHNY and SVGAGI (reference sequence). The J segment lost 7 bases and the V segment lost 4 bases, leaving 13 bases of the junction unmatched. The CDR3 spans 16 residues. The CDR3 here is CASSSGGTVGGQPQHF. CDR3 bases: TGTGCCAGCAGTTCCGGAGGGACAGTTGGTGGGCAGCCCCAGCATTTT.

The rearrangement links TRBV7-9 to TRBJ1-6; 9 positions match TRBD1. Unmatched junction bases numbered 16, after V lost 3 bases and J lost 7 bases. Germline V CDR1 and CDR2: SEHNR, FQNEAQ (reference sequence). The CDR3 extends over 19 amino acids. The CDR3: CASSLIFSEQGALNSPLHF. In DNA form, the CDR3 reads TGTGCCAGCAGCTTGATATTCAGCGAACAGGGGGCACTAAATTCACCCCTCCACTTT.

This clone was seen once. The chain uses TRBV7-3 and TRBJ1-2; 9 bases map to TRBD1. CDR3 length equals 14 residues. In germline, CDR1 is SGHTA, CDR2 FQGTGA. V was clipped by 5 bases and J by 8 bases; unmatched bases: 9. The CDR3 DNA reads TGTGCCAGCAGCATGACAGGGGGATTTGAAGGCTACACCTTC. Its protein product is CASSMTGGFEGYTF.

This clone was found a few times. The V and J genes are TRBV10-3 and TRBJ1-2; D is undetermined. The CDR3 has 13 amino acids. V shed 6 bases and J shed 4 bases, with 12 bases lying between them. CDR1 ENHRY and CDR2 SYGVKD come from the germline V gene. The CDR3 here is CAISGDRAYGYTF. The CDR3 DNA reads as TGTGCCATCAGCGGGGATAGGGCCTATGGCTACACCTTC.

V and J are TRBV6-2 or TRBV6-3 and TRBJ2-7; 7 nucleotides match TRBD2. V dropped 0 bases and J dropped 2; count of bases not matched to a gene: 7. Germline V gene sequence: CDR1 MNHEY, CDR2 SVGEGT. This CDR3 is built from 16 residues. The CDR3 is CASSYSGRGSTYEQYF. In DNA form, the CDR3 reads TGTGCCAGCAGTTACTCCGGGCGGGGGTCAACCTACGAGCAGTACTTC.

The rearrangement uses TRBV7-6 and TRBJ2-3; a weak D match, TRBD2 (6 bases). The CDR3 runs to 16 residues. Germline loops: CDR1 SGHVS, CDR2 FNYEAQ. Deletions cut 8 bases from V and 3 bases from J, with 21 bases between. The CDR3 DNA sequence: TGTGCCAGCGGTATAAAGAACGCGGGGATAACAGATACGCAGTATTTT. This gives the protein CASGIKNAGITDTQYF. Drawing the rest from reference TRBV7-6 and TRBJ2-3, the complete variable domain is GAGVSQSPRYKVTKRGQDVALRCDPISGHVSLYWYRQALGQGPEFLTYFNYEAQQDKSGLPNDRFSAERPEGSISTLTIQRTEQRDSAMYRCASGIKNAGITDTQYFGPGTRLTVL.

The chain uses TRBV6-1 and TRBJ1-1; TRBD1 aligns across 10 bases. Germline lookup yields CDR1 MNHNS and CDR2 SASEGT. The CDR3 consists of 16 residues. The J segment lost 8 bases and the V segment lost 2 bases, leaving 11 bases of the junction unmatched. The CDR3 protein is CASSETVRRTGGEAFF. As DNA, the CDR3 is TGTGCCAGCAGTGAAACTGTCCGAAGGACAGGGGGGGAAGCTTTCTTT.

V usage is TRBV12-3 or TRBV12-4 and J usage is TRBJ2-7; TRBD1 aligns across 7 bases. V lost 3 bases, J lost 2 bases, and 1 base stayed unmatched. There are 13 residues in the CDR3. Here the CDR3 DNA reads TGTGCCAGCAGTTTTGACAGGGCCTACGAGCAGTACTTC. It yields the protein CASSFDRAYEQYF.

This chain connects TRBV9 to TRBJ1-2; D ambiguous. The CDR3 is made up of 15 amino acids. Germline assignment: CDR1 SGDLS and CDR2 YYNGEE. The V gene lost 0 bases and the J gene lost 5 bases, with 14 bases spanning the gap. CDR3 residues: CASSVDASLVYGYTF. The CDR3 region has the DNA TGTGCCAGCAGCGTAGATGCAAGCCTAGTTTATGGCTACACCTTC.

CDR3 coding DNA: TGTGCCAGCAGCGTAGTGGGCAGCGGGGGGGCCGGTGATACGCAGTATTTT. It translates to CASSVVGSGGAGDTQYF. The chain couples TRBV9 to TRBJ2-3, with 10 bases aligning to TRBD2. CDR3 length: 17 residues. Per germline, CDR1 SGDLS and CDR2 YYNGEE. Trimming cost V 0 bases and J 6 bases; bases outside gene matches: 10.

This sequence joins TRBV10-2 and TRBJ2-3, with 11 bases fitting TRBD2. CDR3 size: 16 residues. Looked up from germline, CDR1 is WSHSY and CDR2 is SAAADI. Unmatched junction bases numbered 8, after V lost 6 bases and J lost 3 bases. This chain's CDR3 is CASRHPTSGDTDTQYF. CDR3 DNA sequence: TGCGCCAGCAGGCACCCGACTAGCGGGGATACAGATACGCAGTATTTT.

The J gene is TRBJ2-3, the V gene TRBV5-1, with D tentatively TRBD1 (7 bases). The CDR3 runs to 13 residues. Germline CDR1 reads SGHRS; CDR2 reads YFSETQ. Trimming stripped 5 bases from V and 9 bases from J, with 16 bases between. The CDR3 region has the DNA TGCGCCAGCAGTCAGGGGGGACGCGAGACGCAGTATTTT. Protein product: CASSQGGRETQYF.

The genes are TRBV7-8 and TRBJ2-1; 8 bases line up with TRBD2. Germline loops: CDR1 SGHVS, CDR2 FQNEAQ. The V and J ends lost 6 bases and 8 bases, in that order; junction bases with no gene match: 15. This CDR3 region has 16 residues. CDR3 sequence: CASRPPGLGYGDEQFF. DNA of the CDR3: TGTGCCAGCAGACCACCGGGACTAGGGTATGGCGATGAGCAGTTCTTC.

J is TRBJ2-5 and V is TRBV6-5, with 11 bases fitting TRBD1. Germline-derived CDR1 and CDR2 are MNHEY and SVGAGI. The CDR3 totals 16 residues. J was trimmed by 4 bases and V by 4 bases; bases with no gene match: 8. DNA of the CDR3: TGTGCCAGCAGTTTGTCGGACAGGGGGCATGGAGAGACCCAGTACTTC. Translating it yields CASSLSDRGHGETQYF.

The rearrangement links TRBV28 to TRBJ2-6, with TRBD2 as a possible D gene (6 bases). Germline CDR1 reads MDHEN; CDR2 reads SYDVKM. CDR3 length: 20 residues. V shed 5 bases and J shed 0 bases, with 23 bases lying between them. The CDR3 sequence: CASSLFGGFRRSSGANVLTF. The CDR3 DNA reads TGTGCCAGCAGTCTCTTTGGAGGGTTTCGGAGGAGCTCTGGGGCCAACGTCCTGACTTTC.

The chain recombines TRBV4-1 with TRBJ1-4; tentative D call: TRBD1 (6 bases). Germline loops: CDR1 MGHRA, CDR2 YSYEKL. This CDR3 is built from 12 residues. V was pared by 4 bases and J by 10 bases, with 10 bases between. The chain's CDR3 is CASSPMTGKLFF. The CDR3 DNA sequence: TGCGCCAGCAGCCCGATGACAGGAAAACTGTTTTTT.

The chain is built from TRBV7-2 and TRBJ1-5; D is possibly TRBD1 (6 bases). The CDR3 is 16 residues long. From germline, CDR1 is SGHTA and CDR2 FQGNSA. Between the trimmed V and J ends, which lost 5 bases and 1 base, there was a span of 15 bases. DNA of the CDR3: TGTGCCAGCAGCCTACAGGGAGAGGGGAGCAATCAGCCCCAGCATTTT. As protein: CASSLQGEGSNQPQHF.

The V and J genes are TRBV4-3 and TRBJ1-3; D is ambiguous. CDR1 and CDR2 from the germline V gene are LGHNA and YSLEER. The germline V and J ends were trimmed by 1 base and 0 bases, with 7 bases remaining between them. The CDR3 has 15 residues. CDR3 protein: CASSQASSSGNTIYF. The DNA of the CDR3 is TGCGCCAGCAGCCAAGCCTCGTCCTCTGGAAACACCATATATTTT.

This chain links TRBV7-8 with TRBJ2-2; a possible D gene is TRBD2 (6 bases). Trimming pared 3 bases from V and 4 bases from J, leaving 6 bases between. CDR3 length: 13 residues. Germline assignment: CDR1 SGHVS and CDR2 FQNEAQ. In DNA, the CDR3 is TGTGCCAGCAGCTTGGGGGGCACCGGGGAGCTGTTTTTT. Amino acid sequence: CASSLGGTGELFF.

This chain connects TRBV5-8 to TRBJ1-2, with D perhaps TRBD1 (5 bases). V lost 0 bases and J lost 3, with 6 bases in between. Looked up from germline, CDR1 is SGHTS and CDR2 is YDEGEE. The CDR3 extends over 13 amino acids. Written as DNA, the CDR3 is TGTGCCAGCAGCTTGGTAGGGGACTATGGCTACACCTTC. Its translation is CASSLVGDYGYTF.

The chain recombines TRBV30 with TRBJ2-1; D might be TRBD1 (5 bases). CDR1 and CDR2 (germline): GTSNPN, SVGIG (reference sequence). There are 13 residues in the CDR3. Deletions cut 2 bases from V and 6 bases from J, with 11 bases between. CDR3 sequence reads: CAWSRGPLNEQFF. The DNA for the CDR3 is TGTGCCTGGAGTAGGGGCCCCCTCAATGAGCAGTTCTTC.

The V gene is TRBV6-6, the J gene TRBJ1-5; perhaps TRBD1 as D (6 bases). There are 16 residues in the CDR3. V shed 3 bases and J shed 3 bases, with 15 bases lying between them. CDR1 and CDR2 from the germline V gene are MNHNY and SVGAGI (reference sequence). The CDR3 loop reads CASSYKAQGNNQPQHF. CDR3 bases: TGTGCCAGCAGTTATAAGGCACAGGGTAACAATCAGCCCCAGCATTTT.

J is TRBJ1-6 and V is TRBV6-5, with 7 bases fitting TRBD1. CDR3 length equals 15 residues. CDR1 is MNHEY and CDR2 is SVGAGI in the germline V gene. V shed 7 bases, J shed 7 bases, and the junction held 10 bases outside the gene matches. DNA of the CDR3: TGTGCCAGCACCAACAGGGACAGAACAAATTCACCCCTCCACTTT. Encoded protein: CASTNRDRTNSPLHF.

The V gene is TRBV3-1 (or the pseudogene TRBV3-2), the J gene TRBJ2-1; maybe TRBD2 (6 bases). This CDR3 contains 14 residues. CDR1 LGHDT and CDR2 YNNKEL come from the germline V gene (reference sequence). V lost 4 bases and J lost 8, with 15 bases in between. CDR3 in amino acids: CASSLEGLGDEQFF. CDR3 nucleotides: TGTGCCAGCAGCCTAGAGGGACTGGGCGATGAGCAGTTCTTC.

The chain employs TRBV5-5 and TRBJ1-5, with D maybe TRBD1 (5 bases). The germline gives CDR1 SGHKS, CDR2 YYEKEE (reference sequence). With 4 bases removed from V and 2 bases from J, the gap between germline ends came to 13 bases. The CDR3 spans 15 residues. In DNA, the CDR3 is TGTGCCAGCAGCATGGGGCAAGGGGGCAATCAGCCCCAGCATTTT. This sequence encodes CASSMGQGGNQPQHF.

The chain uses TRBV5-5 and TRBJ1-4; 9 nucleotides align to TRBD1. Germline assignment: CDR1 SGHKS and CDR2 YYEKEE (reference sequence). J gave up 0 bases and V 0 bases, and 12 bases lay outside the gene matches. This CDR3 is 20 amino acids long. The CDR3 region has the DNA TGTGCCAGCAGCTTGGACTATACGGGGACAGGGATCTCAACTAATGAAAAACTGTTTTTT. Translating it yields CASSLDYTGTGISTNEKLFF.

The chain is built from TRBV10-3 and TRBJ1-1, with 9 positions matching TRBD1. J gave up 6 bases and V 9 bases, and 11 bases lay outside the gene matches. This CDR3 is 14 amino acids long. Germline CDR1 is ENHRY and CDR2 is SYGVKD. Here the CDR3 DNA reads TGTGCCATAAACCGGGACAGGGATTCTTCTGAAGCTTTCTTT. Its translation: CAINRDRDSSEAFF.

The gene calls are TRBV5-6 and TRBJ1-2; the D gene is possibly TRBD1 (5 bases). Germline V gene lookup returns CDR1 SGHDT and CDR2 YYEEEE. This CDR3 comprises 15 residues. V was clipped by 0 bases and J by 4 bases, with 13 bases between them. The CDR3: CASSLDGGVGYGYTF. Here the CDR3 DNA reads TGTGCCAGCAGCTTGGATGGAGGGGTCGGCTATGGCTACACCTTC.